This TCR beta chain is from a study of T cells after yellow fever vaccination. Study-wide results and caveats: Subsequent booster samples again held most clones from primary vaccination (around 96% CD4, 88% CD8). Clonotypes shared by both compartments, CD4 and CD8, made up a small share.

TCRdb itself ran the 5' RACE reads through MiXCR, one entry per CDR3 protein. The profile shows over 200,000 distinct CDR3 sequences, approximately 6.3% of them singletons. This clonotype appeared many times. What it recognizes is unknown. CDR3 length equals 18 residues. J gave up 3 bases and V 3 bases, and 6 bases lay outside the gene matches. The V gene's germline CDR1 is MNHEY and CDR2 SVGEGT. The clonotype originates from a man younger than 40 who received the YFV17D yellow fever vaccine. The rearrangement uses TRBV6-2 or TRBV6-3 and TRBJ2-1, with 15 bases lining up with TRBD2. Sequenced material: CD4+ T cells sorted from PBMCs, taken on the day of the yellow fever booster vaccination. This chain's CDR3 is CASSYRTSGRDFYNEQFF. CDR3 DNA: TGTGCCAGCAGTTATCGGACTAGCGGGAGGGACTTCTACAATGAGCAGTTCTTC.